The 29 T cell receptor beta chains below come from one sample, sequenced in a study of tumor-infiltrating lymphocytes in oesophageal squamous cell carcinoma. TCRdb redid the calling of the PCR reads with MiXCR, one entry per CDR3 protein. The repertoire consists of roughly 13,000 distinct CDR3 sequences, with 45% to 55% occurring once and the leading ten covering roughly 13%. The source material was normal esophageal tissue next to the tumor. The receptor source for this set is a male donor with esophageal squamous cell carcinoma.

This clonotype was seen a handful of times. The chain employs TRBV6-1 and TRBJ1-4; D may be TRBD1 (6 bases). V was shortened by 2 bases and J by 0 bases, with 10 bases between the two germline ends. This CDR3 contains 16 residues. Germline CDR1 MNHNS, CDR2 SASEGT. The CDR3 is CASSELTGATNEKLFF. In nucleotides, the CDR3 is TGTGCCAGCAGTGAACTGACAGGCGCAACTAATGAAAAACTGTTTTTT.

On this clonotype: This sequence may be a read error, since a much larger clone differs from it by one base. The genes are TRBV5-1 and TRBJ2-2; 12 bases are a match to TRBD1. The V and J ends lost 7 bases and 7 bases, in that order; junction bases with no gene match: 11. The CDR3 runs 16 residues. Germline CDR1 reads SGHRS; CDR2 reads YFSETQ. The DNA for the CDR3 is TGCGCCAGCCGTTCCGGGACAGGGGGCTATAACGGGGAGCTGTTTTTT. It translates to CASRSGTGGYNGELFF.

The V gene is TRBV6-2 or TRBV6-3, the J gene TRBJ2-5; D is undetermined. The CDR3 extends over 11 amino acids. CDR1 is MNHEY, CDR2 SVGEGT, per germline. V gave up 1 base and J gave up 5 bases, with 2 bases separating them. The CDR3 nucleotides are TGTGCCAGCAGTTACTTGGAGACCCAGTACTTC. Protein sequence: CASSYLETQYF.

This clonotype has more than one count but fewer than ten. This CDR3 is missing its conserved last phenylalanine or tryptophan, likely due to a read error. No DNA is shown, since the ends of the CDR3 on it are uncertain; the CDR3 is the one TCRdb lists. The chain links TRBV7-2 to TRBJ1-1; the D segment call TRBD1 is taken from the table without a DNA check. Germline V lookup: CDR1 SGHTA, CDR2 FQGNSA. The CDR3 region is 15 residues in length, termini included. CDR3 loop: CASSHTWGNEQFFGP.

The gene calls are TRBV5-1 and TRBJ2-1; 9 bases match TRBD1. Gene TRBJ2-7 matches the end of the DNA better, so the J call may be wrong. The CDR3 spans 14 residues. The germline V gene encodes CDR1 SGHRS and CDR2 YFSETQ. CDR3: CASSFRTGVYEQYF. DNA of the CDR3: TGCGCCAGCAGCTTCAGGACAGGGGTGTACGAGCAGTACTTC.

This clonotype was detected ten times or more. V gene TRBV5-1 combines with J gene TRBJ2-2; TRBD1 or TRBD2 may be the D gene (6 bases each). Between the trimmed V and J ends, which lost 6 bases and 1 base, there was a span of 13 bases. Germline V lookup: CDR1 SGHRS, CDR2 YFSETQ. The CDR3 has 15 residues. CDR3 sequence (DNA): TGCGCCAGCAAAGGGGGGCTACAGAACACCGGGGAGCTGTTTTTT. Translating gives CASKGGLQNTGELFF.

The genes are TRBV6-1 and TRBJ2-5; a weak D match, TRBD2 (5 bases). The J call may be mistaken, given a closer DNA end match to TRBJ2-7. Germline assignment: CDR1 MNHNS and CDR2 SASEGT. This CDR3 contains 20 residues. CDR3 in DNA: TGTGCCAGCAGTCCCCTGGTCGGAGGTGGCGGGCGCCCTAGCTCCTACGAGCAGTACTTC. It codes for CASSPLVGGGGRPSSYEQYF.

This clonotype is categorized as medium-sized. The chain combines TRBV6-1 with TRBJ2-5; 7 bases fit TRBD1. This CDR3 has 15 residues. V shed 6 bases and J 4 bases; nucleotides not matched to a gene: 11. The germline CDR1 and CDR2 sequences are MNHNS and SASEGT. For the CDR3, the DNA is TGTGCCAGCAGACCGACAGGGATGGGGATAGAGACCCAGTACTTC. As protein: CASRPTGMGIETQYF.

The chain combines TRBV24-1 with TRBJ2-1, with 12 bases aligning to TRBD1. Per germline, CDR1 KGHDR and CDR2 SFDVKD. V lost 3 bases, J lost 7 bases, and 6 bases stayed unmatched. The CDR3 is 16 amino acids. CDR3 residues: CATSDPGTGGWNEQFF. The CDR3 nucleotides are TGTGCCACCAGTGATCCCGGGACAGGGGGCTGGAATGAGCAGTTCTTC.

This rearrangement joins TRBV20-1 to TRBJ2-5; D may be TRBD1 (6 bases). The CDR3 is made up of 13 amino acids. Germline V CDR1 and CDR2: DFQATT, SNEGSKA (reference sequence). The V end was cut by 2 bases, the J end by 1 base, with 8 bases between. DNA of the CDR3: TGCAGTGCTAGATGGGACATCCAAGAGACCCAGTACTTC. Encoded protein: CSARWDIQETQYF.

The table lists this clonotype with a few counts. V usage is TRBV5-1 and J usage is TRBJ2-4, with D possibly TRBD1 on 6 matching bases. Germline V gives CDR1 SGHRS, CDR2 YFSETQ. Trimming shortened V by 4 bases and J by 7 bases, and 9 bases separated the two germline ends. The CDR3 runs 12 residues. For the CDR3, the DNA is TGCGCCAGCAGCACCCAGGGGAACATTCAGTACTTC. Its translation: CASSTQGNIQYF.

A single count supports this clonotype. A junction boundary mismatches the germline segment, possibly from a read error. CDR3 loop: CASSLEPSGRAGFF. CDR3 nucleotides: TGTGCCAGCAGCTTAGAACCTAGCGGGAGGGCCGGTTTCTTC. This chain links TRBV11-2 with TRBJ2-6; TRBD2 matches 12 bases. This CDR3 spans 14 amino acids. CDR1 and CDR2 (germline): SGHAT, FQNNGV.

This clonotype was picked up a small number of times. The V and J genes are TRBV7-2 and TRBJ2-1; D unresolved. The germline V gene encodes CDR1 SGHTA and CDR2 FQGNSA. V lost 2 bases and J 8 bases, leaving 4 bases between the germline ends. The CDR3 has 11 residues. In DNA form, the CDR3 reads TGTGCCAGCAGCTTACGGCATGAGCAGTTCTTC. It specifies CASSLRHEQFF.

Details on this clonotype: A junction end diverges from the germline sequence, so it may reflect a read error. The chain carries TRBV10-3 and TRBJ2-1; D might be TRBD1 or TRBD2, each matching 5 bases. CDR1 and CDR2 from the germline V gene are ENHRY and SYGVKD. CDR3 size: 13 residues. The CDR3 DNA reads TGTGCCATCGGGACCCCGGGTGGAAATGAGAAGTTCTTC. Translated: CAIGTPGGNEKFF.

CDR3 coding DNA: TGTGCCAGCAGCCCCAGCCCGACAGGGGGTGGCTATGGCTACACCTTC. Amino acid sequence: CASSPSPTGGGYGYTF. The chain links TRBV7-9 to TRBJ2-7; TRBD1 matches at 9 bases. The DNA end lines up better with TRBJ1-2; the J call may be wrong. The CDR3 has 16 residues. Looked up from germline, CDR1 is SEHNR and CDR2 is FQNEAQ (reference sequence).

V usage is TRBV5-4 and J usage is TRBJ2-4, with D tentatively TRBD2 (6 bases). The tail of the sequence fits TRBJ2-7 better, so the J call may be wrong. The CDR3 contains 15 residues. Germline V CDR1 and CDR2: SGHNT, YYREEE (reference sequence). CDR3 coding DNA: TGTGCCAGCAGCTCGGGGGTGGCAACCTCCTACGAGCAGTACTTC. As protein: CASSSGVATSYEQYF.

The chain combines TRBV7-9 with TRBJ2-3, with D possibly being TRBD2 (6 bases). Deletions cut 4 bases from V and 0 bases from J, with 11 bases between. The CDR3 contains 15 residues. Germline values: CDR1 SEHNR, CDR2 FQNEAQ (reference sequence). The DNA of the CDR3 is TGTGCCAGCAGCTCACCTGGACTAAGCACAGATACGCAGTATTTT. It translates to CASSSPGLSTDTQYF. Drawing the rest from reference TRBV7-9 and TRBJ2-3, the complete variable domain is DTGVSQNPRHKITKRGQNVTFRCDPISEHNRLYWYRQTLGQGPEFLTYFQNEAQLEKSRLLSDRFSAERPKGSFSTLEIQRTEQGDSAMYLCASSSPGLSTDTQYFGPGTRLTVL.

A remark on this clonotype: Since the CDR3 does not end with the conserved phenylalanine or tryptophan, this likely comes from a read error. Because the CDR3's place on the DNA is in doubt, the DNA is left out and the CDR3 is given as listed by TCRdb. V is TRBV7-9 and J is TRBJ2-7; the table names TRBD1, a call not compared with the DNA. The germline V gene has CDR1 SEHNR and CDR2 FQNEAQ (reference sequence). The CDR3 has 16 amino acids, counting both end residues. CDR3 region: CASSLDGTVYGYTFGS.

In this sample, this clonotype turned up many times. The gene calls are TRBV5-1 and TRBJ2-1; D assignment may be TRBD1 or TRBD2 (5 bases each). The CDR3 spans 13 residues. Germline CDR1 reads SGHRS; CDR2 reads YFSETQ. V gave up 5 bases and J gave up 8 bases, with 14 bases separating them. Here the CDR3 reads CASSRDHRDEQFF. DNA for the CDR3: TGCGCCAGCAGTAGGGACCACCGTGATGAGCAGTTCTTC.

This clonotype was counted ten times or more. V is TRBV4-2 and J is TRBJ2-5, with 7 positions matching TRBD2. V was pared by 1 base and J by 4 bases, with 3 bases of the junction left unmatched. Germline-derived CDR1 and CDR2 are LGHNA and YNFKEQ. The CDR3 spans 14 residues. The CDR3 coding sequence is TGTGCCAGCAGCCAAGGGGGGGGGTTAGAGACCCAGTACTTC. Translated: CASSQGGGLETQYF.

With respect to this clonotype: This may arise from a read error, as a much more abundant clone is one base away. This chain connects TRBV6-1 to TRBJ2-7; TRBD2 is a possible D gene (5 bases). The CDR3 covers 14 residues. V was shortened by 1 base and J by 7 bases, with 14 bases between the two germline ends. Germline V gives CDR1 MNHNS, CDR2 SASEGT. The CDR3 is CASSEGGSGNEQYF. The CDR3 DNA reads TGTGCCAGCAGTGAAGGAGGGAGTGGTAATGAGCAGTACTTC.

V usage is TRBV7-2 and J usage is TRBJ2-6, with a weak D call TRBD1 (6 bases). Germline V gene data show CDR1 as SGHTA and CDR2 as FQGNSA. The CDR3 consists of 16 residues. V lost 5 bases, J lost 2 bases, and 13 bases lay in between. The DNA of the CDR3 is TGTGCCAGCAGCACATACAGGGTAACTGGGGCCAACGTCCTGACTTTC. Its protein product is CASSTYRVTGANVLTF.

DNA for the CDR3: TGTGCCTCATTGGGCGGTCGCGCAGATACGCAGTATTTT. This encodes CASLGGRADTQYF. The chain has TRBV7-8 and TRBJ2-3; D gene uncertain. Germline CDR1 SGHVS, CDR2 FQNEAQ. V gave up 11 bases and J gave up 4 bases, with 16 bases separating them. This CDR3 has 13 residues.

This clonotype was seen at least ten times. The CDR3 is CASSLVDYTEAFF. CDR3 nucleotide sequence: TGCGCCAGCAGCTTGGTGGATTACACTGAAGCTTTCTTT. The V gene is TRBV5-1, the J gene TRBJ1-1; D remains unclear. Trimming removed 0 bases from V and 3 bases from J, with 6 bases in between. Germline lookup yields CDR1 SGHRS and CDR2 YFSETQ. This CDR3 region has 13 residues.

This sequence joins TRBV7-3 and TRBJ2-1; tentatively, D is TRBD1 (7 bases). V lost 0 bases, J lost 9 bases, and 12 bases lay in between. The CDR3 spans 14 residues. Germline V CDR1 and CDR2: SGHTA, FQGTGA. The CDR3 nucleotides are TGTGCCAGCAGCTTAACGCCCCAGGGGGGTGAGCAGTTCTTC. It specifies CASSLTPQGGEQFF.

The chain links TRBV7-2 to TRBJ2-3; no definite D call. The V end was cut by 1 base, the J end by 2 bases, with 10 bases between. This CDR3 has 15 residues. Germline V gene data show CDR1 as SGHTA and CDR2 as FQGNSA. The CDR3: CASSLVGVITDTQYF. The CDR3 DNA follows: TGTGCCAGCAGCTTAGTCGGCGTGATCACAGATACGCAGTATTTT.

The chain is built from TRBV7-9 and TRBJ2-3, with TRBD2 matching over 9 bases. The end of the DNA is better explained by TRBJ2-7, so the J call may be wrong. Germline CDR1 is SEHNR and CDR2 is FQNEAQ (reference sequence). The CDR3 has 16 amino acids. The CDR3 reads CASRGFGTSLNYEQYF. The CDR3 nucleotides are TGTGCCAGCAGGGGATTCGGGACTAGCCTCAATTACGAGCAGTACTTC.

The chain links TRBV12-3 or TRBV12-4 to TRBJ2-5; possibly TRBD1 for D (5 bases). The J call may be mistaken, given a closer DNA end match to TRBJ1-2. The CDR3 extends over 15 amino acids. The CDR3 sequence: CASSFWDPPNYGYTF. CDR3 nucleotide sequence: TGTGCCAGCAGTTTCTGGGACCCCCCTAACTATGGCTACACCTTC.

In regard to this clonotype: An end of the junction does not agree with germline; a read error may underlie this. The CDR3 bases are TGTGCTAGCAGCTTGGACGCTAGCGGGGCGAATGAGCAGTTCTTC. Translated: CASSLDASGANEQFF. V is TRBV7-6 and J is TRBJ2-3; 9 bases agree with TRBD2. The end of the DNA fits TRBJ2-1 better, so the J call may be wrong. The CDR3 sequence is 15 residues long. Per germline, CDR1 SGHVS and CDR2 FNYEAQ.